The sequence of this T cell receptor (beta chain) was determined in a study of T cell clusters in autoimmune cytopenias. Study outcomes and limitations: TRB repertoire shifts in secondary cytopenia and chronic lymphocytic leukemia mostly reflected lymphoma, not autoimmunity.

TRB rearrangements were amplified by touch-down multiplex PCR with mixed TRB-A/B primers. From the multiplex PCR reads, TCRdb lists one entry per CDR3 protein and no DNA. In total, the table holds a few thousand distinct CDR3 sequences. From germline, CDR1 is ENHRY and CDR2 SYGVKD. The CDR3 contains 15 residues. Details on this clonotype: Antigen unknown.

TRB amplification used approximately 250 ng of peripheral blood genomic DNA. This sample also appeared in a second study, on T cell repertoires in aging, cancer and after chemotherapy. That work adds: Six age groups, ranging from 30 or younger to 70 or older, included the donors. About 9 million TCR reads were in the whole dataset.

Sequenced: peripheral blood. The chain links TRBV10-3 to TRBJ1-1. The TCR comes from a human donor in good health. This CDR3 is CAISLGPASNTEAFF.